This entry lists 20 T cell receptor beta chains sequenced from one sample in a study of CD8+ T cells in alopecia areata. As for treatment: oral pan-JAK inhibitor, 5-10 mg twice daily. cDNA serving as the sequencing template came from extracted, reverse transcribed RNA. Sequenced by immunoSEQ multiplex PCR; TCRdb stores in-frame clones only, minus some. The sample consists of 120,000 or so clones, 60% to 65% of them appearing once. Specimen: CD4+ T cells sorted from blood, collected at week 4, from a patient treated with tofacitinib. The origin of the receptors is a human donor with alopecia areata.

There are a few counts of this clone. The chain is built from TRBV29-1 and TRBJ2-1; 9 nucleotides line up with TRBD1. Per the germline V gene, CDR1 is SQVTM and CDR2 is ANQGSEA. V was pared by 5 bases and J by 5 bases, with 10 bases of the junction left unmatched. This CDR3 is 15 amino acids long. This CDR3 reads CSVPAVQGANNEQFF. The CDR3 region has the DNA TGCAGCGTTCCAGCGGTACAGGGGGCAAACAATGAGCAGTTCTTC.

The J gene is TRBJ2-5, the V gene TRBV9, with 8 nucleotides matching TRBD2. Germline trimming cut 4 bases from V and 5 bases from J; bases unmatched to any gene: 13. Germline assignment: CDR1 SGDLS and CDR2 YYNGEE. The CDR3 is made up of 16 amino acids. For the CDR3, the DNA is TGTGCCAGCAGCCCTCAACCCAGAGCGGGGGTTGAGACCCAGTACTTC. Translated, it gives CASSPQPRAGVETQYF. Filled out from reference TRBV9 and TRBJ2-5, the complete variable domain reads DSGVTQTPKHLITATGQRVTLRCSPRSGDLSVYWYQQSLDQGLQFLIQYYNGEERAKGNILERFSAQQFPDLHSELNLSSLELGDSALYFCASSPQPRAGVETQYFGPGTRLLVL.

V is TRBV9 and J is TRBJ2-1; 10 nucleotides align to TRBD2. Per germline, CDR1 SGDLS and CDR2 YYNGEE. V lost 4 bases, J lost 2 bases, and 3 bases stayed unmatched. CDR3 size: 15 residues. The CDR3 reads CASSLSGGAYNEQFF. The DNA of the CDR3 is TGTGCCAGCAGCTTAAGCGGGGGGGCCTACAATGAGCAGTTCTTC.

The rearrangement uses TRBV30 and TRBJ1-2; no reliable D call. V lost 0 bases to trimming and J lost 10 bases, with 9 bases between them. The CDR3 sequence is 11 residues long. The germline gives CDR1 GTSNPN, CDR2 SVGIG (reference sequence). The CDR3 loop is CAWSVGRHYTF. The CDR3 nucleotides read TGTGCCTGGAGTGTAGGCAGGCACTACACCTTC.

About this clone: A read error may produce the germline difference seen at one junction end. V is TRBV4-1 and J is TRBJ2-7; D may match TRBD1 or TRBD2 (5 bases each). This CDR3 contains 13 residues. Per germline, CDR1 MGHRA and CDR2 YSYEKL. The CDR3 sequence is CASSSEGPYEQYF. CDR3 coding DNA: TGTGCCAGCAGCTCCGAGGGGCCCTACGAGCAGTACTTC.

The chain is built from TRBV6-9 and TRBJ2-7; D gene unclear. Looked up from germline, CDR1 is MNHGY and CDR2 is SVAAGI. CDR3 length: 14 amino acids. The V end lost 5 bases, the J end lost 5 bases, and 16 bases lay between the germline ends. The chain's CDR3 is CASSPIPQANEQYF. DNA of the CDR3: TGTGCCAGCAGTCCCATACCCCAGGCAAACGAGCAGTACTTC.

The V and J genes are TRBV27 and TRBJ1-1; D unresolved. Trimming shortened V by 7 bases and J by 3 bases, and 12 bases separated the two germline ends. Germline CDR1 reads MNHEY; CDR2 reads SMNVEV (reference sequence). The CDR3 contains 13 residues. The DNA of the CDR3 is TGTGCCAGCATTAGATCCGGGGACACTGAAGCTTTCTTT. It yields the protein CASIRSGDTEAFF.

CDR3 in amino acids: CASSQVIGNEQYF. CDR3 coding DNA: TGCGCCAGCAGCCAAGTAATAGGAAACGAGCAGTACTTC. The chain couples TRBV4-3 to TRBJ2-7; D is unresolved. There are 13 residues in the CDR3. With 1 base removed from V and 5 bases from J, the gap between germline ends came to 9 bases. Germline loops: CDR1 LGHNA, CDR2 YSLEER.

The chain recombines TRBV4-3 with TRBJ1-3; D is possibly TRBD1 (5 bases). The CDR3 contains 14 residues. V shed 0 bases and J shed 4 bases, with 7 bases lying between them. Germline V CDR1 and CDR2: LGHNA, YSLEER. CDR3 loop: CASSQDREGNTIYF. The CDR3 bases are TGCGCCAGCAGCCAAGACAGGGAAGGAAACACCATATATTTT.

This rearrangement joins TRBV29-1 to TRBJ2-5; 9 nucleotides align to TRBD2. V shed 4 bases and J 0 bases; nucleotides not matched to a gene: 6. The CDR3 has 15 amino acids. CDR1 and CDR2 from the germline V gene are SQVTM and ANQGSEA. CDR3 bases: TGCAGCGTTGTGAATAGCGGGGGAGACCAAGAGACCCAGTACTTC. Residues: CSVVNSGGDQETQYF. The full variable domain, rest sourced from reference TRBV29-1 and TRBJ2-5, is SAVISQKPSRDICQRGTSLTIQCQVDSQVTMMFWYRQQPGQSLTLIATANQGSEATYESGFVIDKFPISRPNLTFSTLTVSNMSPEDSSIYLCSVVNSGGDQETQYFGPGTRLLVL.

This chain uses TRBV10-3 with TRBJ1-2; 12 positions agree with TRBD1. CDR3 length equals 16 residues. Germline-derived CDR1 and CDR2 are ENHRY and SYGVKD. V lost 3 bases to trimming and J lost 7 bases; unmatched junction nucleotides: 9. The CDR3: CAISDFPGQGAGGYTF. CDR3 sequence (DNA): TGTGCCATCAGTGACTTTCCGGGACAGGGGGCAGGTGGCTACACCTTC.

The chain recombines TRBV30 with TRBJ2-5; D is unresolved. V lost 4 bases and J lost 4, with 10 bases in between. The length of the CDR3 is 12 residues. In germline, CDR1 is GTSNPN, CDR2 SVGIG (reference sequence). CDR3 DNA: TGTGCCTGGATATCCTCCGGAGAGACCCAGTACTTC. As protein: CAWISSGETQYF. Combining the CDR3 with reference TRBV30 and TRBJ2-5 gives the whole variable domain SQTIHQWPATLVQPVGSPLSLECTVEGTSNPNLYWYRQAAGRGLQLLFYSVGIGQISSEVPQNLSASRPQDRQFILSSKKLLLSDSGFYLCAWISSGETQYFGPGTRLLVL.

J is TRBJ2-5 and V is TRBV7-2; 7 bases agree with TRBD2. The germline CDR1 and CDR2 sequences are SGHTA and FQGNSA. The CDR3 contains 14 residues. V lost 2 bases, J lost 7 bases, and 7 bases stayed unmatched. CDR3 loop: CASSLKSGGVTQYF. The CDR3 DNA follows: TGTGCCAGCAGCTTAAAGAGTGGGGGGGTGACCCAGTACTTC.

V and J are TRBV14 and TRBJ2-1, with D hard to call. The germline V gene has CDR1 SGHDN and CDR2 FVKESK. This CDR3 region has 13 residues. Deletions cut 7 bases from V and 9 bases from J, with 16 bases between. The chain's CDR3 is CASTTSASFEQFF. DNA of the CDR3: TGTGCCAGCACGACATCAGCATCGTTTGAGCAGTTCTTC.

This clone turned up a few times. The chain couples TRBV28 to TRBJ2-7; 7 positions agree with TRBD1. CDR1 and CDR2 from the germline V gene are MDHEN and SYDVKM. With V trimmed by 7 bases and J by 2 bases, 8 bases remained unmatched. The CDR3 length is 14 residues. The CDR3 DNA reads as TGTGCCAGCACAACAGGGGAGAATACCTACGAGCAGTACTTC. Amino acids: CASTTGENTYEQYF.

A few counts support this clone. The chain links TRBV6-5 to TRBJ2-3, with 9 bases lining up with TRBD2. The CDR3 spans 14 residues. In germline, CDR1 is MNHEY, CDR2 SVGAGI. V trimming: 7 bases; J trimming: 3 bases; junction bases outside the gene matches: 5. The CDR3 sequence: CASTAGGSTDTQYF. The CDR3 region has the DNA TGTGCCAGCACCGCGGGAGGGTCAACAGATACGCAGTATTTT.

This clone was observed a few times. The rearrangement links TRBV29-1 to TRBJ1-1; 8 bases fit TRBD1. V was pared by 5 bases and J by 3 bases, with 8 bases of the junction left unmatched. CDR1 is SQVTM and CDR2 is ANQGSEA in the germline V gene. The CDR3 has 14 amino acids. CDR3 region: CSVISGGEDTEAFF. CDR3 sequence (DNA): TGCAGCGTTATATCAGGGGGCGAGGACACTGAAGCTTTCTTT. Filled out from reference TRBV29-1 and TRBJ1-1, the complete variable domain reads SAVISQKPSRDICQRGTSLTIQCQVDSQVTMMFWYRQQPGQSLTLIATANQGSEATYESGFVIDKFPISRPNLTFSTLTVSNMSPEDSSIYLCSVISGGEDTEAFFGQGTRLTVV.

This rearrangement joins TRBV30 to TRBJ1-3; tentatively, D is TRBD1 (5 bases). Germline loops: CDR1 GTSNPN, CDR2 SVGIG (reference sequence). CDR3 length: 15 amino acids. Trimming left V 4 bases short and J 0 bases short, with 13 bases between. In DNA form, the CDR3 reads TGTGCCTGGATATATGGACATATCTCTGGAAACACCATATATTTT. Translated: CAWIYGHISGNTIYF.

The V and J genes are TRBV7-9 and TRBJ2-7; TRBD1 or TRBD2 may be the D gene (6 bases each). The CDR3 is 15 residues long. CDR1 is SEHNR and CDR2 is FQNEAQ in the germline V gene (reference sequence). V was clipped by 2 bases and J by 4 bases, with 15 bases between them. CDR3 in amino acids: CASSLPGAQGYEQYF. The CDR3 nucleotides read TGTGCCAGCAGCTTACCGGGGGCGCAAGGATACGAGCAGTACTTC.

This clone was found a few times. The genes are TRBV29-1 and TRBJ2-3; 7 bases line up with TRBD2. With 7 bases clipped from V and 0 bases from J, the junction kept 7 bases outside the gene matches. This CDR3 has 14 residues. The germline V gene encodes CDR1 SQVTM and CDR2 ANQGSEA. CDR3 DNA: TGCAGCGCCGTGGGGGGGACCAGCACAGATACGCAGTATTTT. Translating it yields CSAVGGTSTDTQYF.